This T cell receptor (beta chain) was captured by sequencing in a study of blood T cell repertoires in COVID-19. Sequencing was performed with immunoSEQ multiplex PCR; in TCRdb, only in-frame clones are kept and a portion is missing. The data contain 180,000 or so clones, around 76% of them singletons. The CDR3 sequence is 13 residues long. Germline V gene lookup returns CDR1 MNHEY and CDR2 SVGAGI. V shed 7 bases and J shed 2 bases, with 11 bases lying between them. This chain joins TRBV6-5 and TRBJ1-1; possible D gene TRBD1, 6 bases. Input material: peripheral blood. This receptor was obtained from a woman between 50 and 59 years old with active or convalescent COVID-19. CDR3 DNA sequence: TGTGCCAGCAAACTACAGGGAAACACTGAAGCTTTCTTT. Its translation is CASKLQGNTEAFF.